The 10 T cell receptor beta chains given below trace back to one sample, sequenced in a study of graft-versus-host responses after intestinal transplantation. Assay: immunoSEQ multiplex PCR; the TCRdb copy retains only in-frame clones and omits some. The table lists about 19,000 clones, about nine tenths of them singletons. The input for sequencing was PBMCs, taken 220 to 240 days after intestinal transplant. The receptor source for this set is a human patient who received an intestinal transplant, so some T cells may come from the graft donor.

V is TRBV4-3 and J is TRBJ2-3, with D uncertain. The CDR3 contains 14 residues. The V gene lost 2 bases and the J gene lost 9 bases, with 15 bases spanning the gap. Germline V CDR1 and CDR2: LGHNA, YSLEER. CDR3 sequence reads: CASSQRTVRFTQYF. The DNA of the CDR3 is TGCGCCAGCAGCCAAAGAACAGTAAGGTTCACGCAGTATTTT.

This clone was recorded only once. The chain is built from TRBV5-1 and TRBJ2-5; 14 bases map to TRBD2. Unmatched junction bases numbered 6, after V lost 3 bases and J lost 5 bases. The length of the CDR3 is 16 residues. Germline V CDR1 and CDR2: SGHRS, YFSETQ. The CDR3 here is CASSSGLAGGGETQYF. DNA of the CDR3: TGCGCCAGCAGCTCCGGACTAGCGGGGGGAGGGGAGACCCAGTACTTC.

The rearrangement uses TRBV4-1 and TRBJ1-5; TRBD1 agrees at 7 bases. Germline values: CDR1 MGHRA, CDR2 YSYEKL. Trimming cost V 4 bases and J 3 bases; bases outside gene matches: 6. There are 15 residues in the CDR3. The CDR3 nucleotides are TGCGCCAGCAGCCGTACAGGGGCTGACAATCAGCCCCAGCATTTT. Translation gives CASSRTGADNQPQHF.

In nucleotides, the CDR3 is TGTGCCATCAGTGATCGGCTAGCGGGGGCGAACCGCTACGAGCAGTACTTC. Translated: CAISDRLAGANRYEQYF. The V gene is TRBV10-3, the J gene TRBJ2-7, with 10 nucleotides matching TRBD2. This CDR3 spans 17 amino acids. CDR1 is ENHRY and CDR2 is SYGVKD in the germline V gene. Trimming took 3 bases from V and 3 from J; bases not matched to a gene: 11.

This clone has just a few counts. The chain links TRBV4-1 to TRBJ1-3, with a weak D call TRBD1 (5 bases). With 0 bases removed from V and 3 bases from J, the gap between germline ends came to 12 bases. The CDR3 runs 16 residues. Germline-derived CDR1 and CDR2 are MGHRA and YSYEKL. The CDR3 here is CASSQDGQGFGNTIYF. CDR3 in DNA: TGCGCCAGCAGCCAAGATGGGCAGGGCTTTGGAAACACCATATATTTT.

The chain couples TRBV10-3 to TRBJ2-4, with 14 bases that match TRBD2. The V gene's germline CDR1 is ENHRY and CDR2 SYGVKD. CDR3 length: 17 residues. The V and J ends lost 1 base and 3 bases, in that order; junction bases with no gene match: 2. The CDR3 bases are TGTGCCATCAGTGAGTGGGGACTAGCGGGGGTCAAAAACATTCAGTACTTC. Its protein product is CAISEWGLAGVKNIQYF.

The J gene is TRBJ2-5, the V gene TRBV21-1; the D call in the table, TRBD2, was not verified against the DNA. TRBV21-1 represents a pseudogene. This CDR3 region has 15 residues. CDR3 sequence reads: CASIRGQSGQETQYF. The CDR3 DNA sequence: TGTGCCAGCATTCGTGGGCAGTCGGGACAAGAGACCCAGTACTTC.

This clone has only a few counts. The chain is built from TRBV6-4 and TRBJ2-5; D not certain. The CDR3 has 15 residues. Per germline, CDR1 MRHNA and CDR2 SNTAGT. The V gene lost 6 bases and the J gene lost 4 bases, with 18 bases spanning the gap. CDR3 in amino acids: CASSVDPGGIETQYF. Written as DNA, the CDR3 is TGTGCCAGCAGCGTGGACCCGGGTGGGATAGAGACCCAGTACTTC.

V is TRBV5-4 and J is TRBJ1-6; possibly TRBD1 for D (5 bases). CDR3 length: 15 amino acids. Germline lookup yields CDR1 SGHNT and CDR2 YYREEE (reference sequence). Between the trimmed V and J ends, which lost 4 bases and 8 bases, there was a span of 16 bases. The CDR3, as DNA: TGTGCCAGCAGCCTTACCGGGACGATTGATTCACCCCTCCACTTT. Residues: CASSLTGTIDSPLHF.

The chain recombines TRBV6-1 with TRBJ1-5, with D maybe TRBD1 (6 bases). V was clipped by 6 bases and J by 4 bases, with 13 bases between them. Looked up from germline, CDR1 is MNHNS and CDR2 is SASEGT. The CDR3 runs to 14 residues. CDR3 amino acids: CASRGFRGNQPQHF. The CDR3 nucleotides are TGTGCCAGCAGGGGGTTCAGGGGAAATCAGCCCCAGCATTTT.